These 30 T cell receptor beta chains share one sample of origin, sequenced in a study of T cell repertoires in cytomegalovirus infection. TCRdb itself ran the reads through MiXCR, one entry per CDR3 protein. The sample records under 200,000 distinct CDR3 sequences, 28% being singletons. Sequences were obtained from PBMCs. The receptor set was obtained from a human donor in good health (CMV status not recorded). Some clones in this sample may be carry-over from other donors' samples.

The chain combines TRBV7-2 with TRBJ1-5; D remains unclear. The length of the CDR3 is 15 residues. Germline CDR1 is SGHTA and CDR2 is FQGNSA. Trimming left V 1 base short and J 6 bases short, with 13 bases between. CDR3 region: CASSLDGELGQPQHF. CDR3 nucleotide sequence: TGTGCCAGCAGCTTAGATGGGGAGTTGGGTCAGCCCCAGCATTTT.

This clonotype was seen more than once but under ten times. One junction end disagrees with the germline gene, perhaps due to a read error. The chain links TRBV6-6 to TRBJ1-2; no clear D. Germline values: CDR1 MNHNY, CDR2 SVGAGI (reference sequence). The length of the CDR3 is 15 residues. CDR3 coding DNA: TGTGCCAGCAGTGACTCGAGAGTACCCCGGTGGGGCTACACCTTC. It is translated as CASSDSRVPRWGYTF.

There are a few counts of this clonotype. This sequence joins TRBV9 and TRBJ2-5; no clear D gene. The V end lost 0 bases, the J end lost 2 bases, and 11 bases lay between the germline ends. The CDR3 loop spans 15 amino acids. The germline CDR1 and CDR2 sequences are SGDLS and YYNGEE. DNA for the CDR3: TGTGCCAGCAGCGTAGAGAATGGCCGACAAGAGACCCAGTACTTC. It translates to CASSVENGRQETQYF. Using reference TRBV9 and TRBJ2-5 for the parts outside the CDR3, the full variable domain is DSGVTQTPKHLITATGQRVTLRCSPRSGDLSVYWYQQSLDQGLQFLIQYYNGEERAKGNILERFSAQQFPDLHSELNLSSLELGDSALYFCASSVENGRQETQYFGPGTRLLVL.

V is TRBV19 and J is TRBJ2-1; 10 bases align to TRBD1. Per the germline V gene, CDR1 is LNHDA and CDR2 is SQIVND (reference sequence). J lost 9 bases, V lost 4 bases, and 12 bases had no gene match. The CDR3 contains 16 residues. The CDR3 DNA is TGTGCCAGTAGTACCAGCCGGGACAGGGGACCACTTGAGCAGTTCTTC. It codes for CASSTSRDRGPLEQFF.

To note about this clonotype: At one boundary the junction diverges from the germline segment, which might be a read error. The rearrangement links TRBV6-1 to TRBJ2-4; tentatively, D is TRBD2 (6 bases). Germline V lookup: CDR1 MNHNS, CDR2 SASEGT. This CDR3 has 17 residues. The CDR3 is CASSEAPQILAKNVQYF. CDR3 sequence (DNA): TGTGCCAGCAGTGAAGCGCCTCAAATACTAGCCAAAAACGTTCAGTACTTC.

This clonotype has just a few counts. The rearrangement joins TRBV14 to TRBJ2-1; a weak D match, TRBD2 (6 bases). CDR1 SGHDN and CDR2 FVKESK come from the germline V gene. The germline V and J ends were trimmed by 5 bases and 4 bases, with 12 bases remaining between them. The CDR3 sequence is 14 residues long. This CDR3 is CASSDRDLYNEQFF. DNA of the CDR3: TGTGCCAGCAGCGACCGGGACTTATACAATGAGCAGTTCTTC.

The V and J genes are TRBV7-3 and TRBJ1-4; TRBD1 matches 7 bases. With 0 bases clipped from V and 10 bases from J, the junction kept 5 bases outside the gene matches. Germline CDR1 is SGHTA and CDR2 is FQGTGA. CDR3 length: 14 residues. CDR3 nucleotide sequence: TGTGCCAGCAGCTTAACAGGGGGCGCGGGAAAACTGTTTTTT. Protein product: CASSLTGGAGKLFF.

J is TRBJ1-2 and V is TRBV12-3 or TRBV12-4, with D possibly matching TRBD1 (5 bases). V lost 6 bases to trimming and J lost 4 bases, with 15 bases between them. The CDR3 sequence is 14 residues long. The CDR3 here is CASSRHDRTYGYTF. The CDR3 region has the DNA TGTGCCAGCAGCCGCCACGACAGAACCTATGGCTACACCTTC.

There are a few counts of this clonotype. CDR3 nucleotides: TGTGCCAGCAGCCCTGGGGCAGGCCAGCCCCAGCATTTT. Translated, it gives CASSPGAGQPQHF. The J gene is TRBJ1-5, the V gene TRBV7-2; D may be TRBD1 (5 bases). The V gene's germline CDR1 is SGHTA and CDR2 FQGNSA. The CDR3 sequence is 13 residues long. V was clipped by 5 bases and J by 7 bases, with 12 bases between them.

This clonotype was seen ten or more times. The chain joins TRBV11-2 to TRBJ2-7; tentative D call: TRBD1 (5 bases). Trimming shortened V by 3 bases and J by 1 base, and 10 bases separated the two germline ends. The CDR3 loop spans 14 amino acids. The V gene's germline CDR1 is SGHAT and CDR2 FQNNGV. The CDR3 bases are TGTGCCAGCAGCTTGCGGCAGGGATCCTACGAGCAGTACTTC. It specifies CASSLRQGSYEQYF.

The sample holds many counts of this clonotype. The rearrangement links TRBV12-3 or TRBV12-4 to TRBJ1-1; 7 nucleotides agree with TRBD1. With 6 bases clipped from V and 10 bases from J, the junction kept 5 bases outside the gene matches. The CDR3 is made up of 11 amino acids. Written as DNA, the CDR3 is TGTGCCAGCAGCTCGACAGGGAGAGCTTTCTTT. Its translation is CASSSTGRAFF.

This clonotype was counted only a few times. In DNA form, the CDR3 reads TGTGCCAGCAGCGACCTGGCGACGAACACCGGGGAGCTGTTTTTT. Its translation: CASSDLATNTGELFF. V and J are TRBV7-3 and TRBJ2-2; unclear D gene. The CDR3 runs 15 residues. The germline V gene has CDR1 SGHTA and CDR2 FQGTGA. Trimming shortened V by 5 bases and J by 0 bases, and 10 bases separated the two germline ends.

This clonotype has only a few counts. The J gene is TRBJ2-3, the V gene TRBV7-3, with 10 bases matching TRBD2. Germline trimming cut 6 bases from V and 6 bases from J; bases unmatched to any gene: 6. Germline V lookup: CDR1 SGHTA, CDR2 FQGTGA. The CDR3 loop spans 14 amino acids. The CDR3 spells CASSKSGGVDTQYF. The CDR3 DNA sequence: TGTGCCAGCAGTAAGAGCGGGGGGGTGGATACGCAGTATTTT.

This clonotype was seen a few times. The chain uses TRBV28 and TRBJ1-5; weak D call: TRBD1 (6 bases). CDR3 length equals 12 residues. Germline V gene lookup returns CDR1 MDHEN and CDR2 SYDVKM. For the CDR3, the DNA is TGTGGCGGTGGGGGGGCCGATCAGCCCCAGCATTTT. Amino acids: CGGGGADQPQHF. The variable domain in full, completed from reference TRBV28 and TRBJ1-5, reads DVKVTQSSRYLVKRTGEKVFLECVQDMDHENMFWYRQDPGLGLRLIYFSYDVKMKEKGDIPEGYSVSREKKERFSLILESASTNQTSMYLCGGGGADQPQHFGDGTRLSIL.

There are many counts of this clonotype. V gene TRBV7-2 combines with J gene TRBJ2-1, with 12 bases matching TRBD2. This CDR3 comprises 14 residues. V was clipped by 8 bases and J by 8 bases; unmatched bases: 7. Germline CDR1 is SGHTA and CDR2 is FQGNSA. CDR3 loop: CASGLAGGFHEQFF. The CDR3 coding sequence is TGTGCCAGCGGCCTAGCGGGGGGGTTCCATGAGCAGTTCTTC.

This clonotype was observed at least ten times. This sequence joins TRBV7-8 and TRBJ2-3, with D perhaps being TRBD1 or TRBD2 (7 bases each). Germline-derived CDR1 and CDR2 are SGHVS and FQNEAQ. The CDR3 has 15 residues. The ends were cut back, 5 bases at V and 4 bases at J, with 16 bases in the middle. CDR3 nucleotide sequence: TGTGCCAGCAGCCCCAGGGGGGGGGGCCCAGATACGCAGTATTTT. Its protein product is CASSPRGGGPDTQYF. The full variable domain, its missing parts supplied by reference TRBV7-8 and TRBJ2-3, is GAGVSQSPRYKVAKRGQDVALRCDPISGHVSLFWYQQALGQGPEFLTYFQNEAQLDKSGLPSDRFFAERPEGSVSTLKIQRTQQEDSAVYLCASSPRGGGPDTQYFGPGTRLTVL.

The gene calls are TRBV2 and TRBJ1-2, with D tentatively TRBD1 (6 bases). Trimming removed 8 bases from V and 7 bases from J, with 17 bases in between. This CDR3 contains 13 residues. Per germline, CDR1 SNHLY and CDR2 FYNNEI. The CDR3 here is CASGGAGVAGYTF. The CDR3 DNA follows: TGTGCCAGCGGGGGGGCAGGGGTTGCTGGCTACACCTTC. Drawing the rest from reference TRBV2 and TRBJ1-2, the complete variable domain is EPEVTQTPSHQVTQMGQEVILRCVPISNHLYFYWYRQILGQKVEFLVSFYNNEISEKSEIFDDQFSVERPDGSNFTLKIRSTKLEDSAMYFCASGGAGVAGYTFGSGTRLTVV.

This clonotype was counted many times. The V call is TRBV7-8, the J call TRBJ1-2; D unclear. CDR3 length: 14 amino acids. The V gene's germline CDR1 is SGHVS and CDR2 FQNEAQ. Trimming took off 1 base at V and 4 bases at J, with 10 bases between the two ends. CDR3 sequence reads: CASSLDEVSYGYTF. Written as DNA, the CDR3 is TGTGCCAGCAGCTTAGATGAAGTATCCTATGGCTACACCTTC.

This clonotype turned up a few times. At one of its ends the junction is not consistent with the germline gene, which may arise from a read error. This chain joins TRBV2 and TRBJ1-4, with D perhaps TRBD1 (6 bases). The V gene's germline CDR1 is SNHLY and CDR2 FYNNEI. The CDR3 is made up of 20 amino acids. The DNA for the CDR3 is TGTGCTAGCAGTGAAGCGCTTTATCGACAGGCAAATCCAACTAATGAAAAACTGTTTTTT. It encodes CASSEALYRQANPTNEKLFF.

This clonotype occurred a few times. The chain carries TRBV7-4 and TRBJ2-1, with 7 bases fitting TRBD2. Germline values: CDR1 SGHVT, CDR2 SQSDAQ. The CDR3 consists of 13 residues. V was pared by 7 bases and J by 5 bases, with 5 bases of the junction left unmatched. Written as DNA, the CDR3 is TGTGCCAGCACCCGGGGGAGGGACAATGAGCAGTTCTTC. It specifies CASTRGRDNEQFF. Together with reference TRBV7-4 and TRBJ2-1, the CDR3 gives the full variable domain: GAGVSQSPRYKVAKRGRDVALRCDSISGHVTLYWYRQTLGQGSEVLTYSQSDAQRDKSGRPSGRFSAERPERSVSTLKIQRTEQGDSAVYLCASTRGRDNEQFFGPGTRLTVL.

This clonotype was observed at least ten times. The V gene is TRBV7-8, the J gene TRBJ2-7, with D possibly TRBD2 on 6 matching bases. Deletions cut 7 bases from V and 2 bases from J, with 18 bases between. The CDR3 has 15 residues. Germline CDR1 reads SGHVS; CDR2 reads FQNEAQ. The chain's CDR3 is CASTRRAAETYEQYF. For the CDR3, the DNA is TGTGCCAGCACCCGGAGGGCGGCGGAAACCTACGAGCAGTACTTC. Combining the CDR3 with reference TRBV7-8 and TRBJ2-7 gives the whole variable domain GAGVSQSPRYKVAKRGQDVALRCDPISGHVSLFWYQQALGQGPEFLTYFQNEAQLDKSGLPSDRFFAERPEGSVSTLKIQRTQQEDSAVYLCASTRRAAETYEQYFGPGTRLTVT.

The chain combines TRBV4-1 with TRBJ2-3, with D hard to call. Germline loops: CDR1 MGHRA, CDR2 YSYEKL. Deletions cut 6 bases from V and 5 bases from J, with 12 bases between. This CDR3 has 13 residues. The CDR3 is CASSGRSQDTQYF. CDR3 nucleotides: TGCGCCAGCAGTGGCCGGTCCCAAGATACGCAGTATTTT.

At least ten counts were recorded for this clonotype. The chain couples TRBV7-2 to TRBJ1-2; TRBD1 matches at 12 bases. V dropped 1 base and J dropped 8; count of bases not matched to a gene: 5. This CDR3 is 15 amino acids long. CDR1 is SGHTA and CDR2 is FQGNSA in the germline V gene. CDR3: CASSLGGTGGGGYTF. DNA for the CDR3: TGTGCCAGCAGCTTAGGAGGGACAGGGGGCGGGGGCTACACCTTC.

The rearrangement links TRBV5-3 to TRBJ2-1, with D tentatively TRBD1 (5 bases). TRBV5-3 is filed as an ORF, its function uncertain. This CDR3 contains 14 residues. V was clipped by 8 bases and J by 4 bases, with 16 bases between them. For the CDR3, the DNA is TGTGCCAGCAGCCTGGGGCAGGTTTACAATGAGCAGTTCTTC. This codes for CASSLGQVYNEQFF.

The CDR3 loop is CASSLIGGTNNEQFF. CDR3 nucleotides: TGTGCCAGCAGCTTAATAGGGGGGACTAACAATGAGCAGTTCTTC. The chain combines TRBV7-3 with TRBJ2-1, with a tentative D call TRBD2 (7 bases). CDR3 size: 15 residues. The V gene lost 1 base and the J gene lost 5 bases, with 12 bases spanning the gap. Germline CDR1 is SGHTA and CDR2 is FQGTGA.

There are a few counts of this clonotype. This sequence joins TRBV5-1 and TRBJ2-1, with 10 positions matching TRBD1. The CDR3 length is 17 residues. Germline assignment: CDR1 SGHRS and CDR2 YFSETQ. The J segment lost 3 bases and the V segment lost 2 bases, leaving 8 bases of the junction unmatched. DNA for the CDR3: TGCGCCAGCAGCTTAGGAGCCGGGACAGGGGTCTACAATGAGCAGTTCTTC. Amino acid sequence: CASSLGAGTGVYNEQFF.

In DNA, the CDR3 is TGTGCCAGCAGTTACTCGAGGAGGGAGTGGGACACTGAAGCTTTCTTT. Its translation: CASSYSRREWDTEAFF. The chain employs TRBV6-2 or TRBV6-3 and TRBJ1-1, with D unclear. The V gene's germline CDR1 is MNHEY and CDR2 SVGEGT. V was cut by 0 bases and J by 3 bases, with 14 bases left in between. There are 16 residues in the CDR3.

This clonotype was observed many times. The V and J genes are TRBV20-1 and TRBJ1-3; D is possibly TRBD1 (5 bases). Trimming took 6 bases from V and 6 from J, leaving 18 bases between them. The germline gives CDR1 DFQATT, CDR2 SNEGSKA (reference sequence). This CDR3 is built from 14 residues. In DNA, the CDR3 is TGCAGTGCGCGAGAGGGGCAGGGAGCAAACACCATATATTTT. Protein product: CSAREGQGANTIYF.

The genes are TRBV29-1 and TRBJ1-2, with D unresolved. CDR1 and CDR2 from the germline V gene are SQVTM and ANQGSEA. The CDR3 has 14 amino acids. V was shortened by 0 bases and J by 4 bases, with 12 bases between the two germline ends. DNA for the CDR3: TGCAGCGTTGAAGATTTTCCAACTAGCTATGGCTACACCTTC. Its translation is CSVEDFPTSYGYTF.

The rearrangement uses TRBV7-8 and TRBJ2-7; D gene ambiguous. Germline loops: CDR1 SGHVS, CDR2 FQNEAQ. The CDR3 sequence is 14 residues long. The V gene lost 7 bases and the J gene lost 6 bases, with 19 bases spanning the gap. The DNA of the CDR3 is TGTGCCAGCACCCAGAGACCTGGGCTGGGCGAGCAGTACTTC. It yields the protein CASTQRPGLGEQYF.